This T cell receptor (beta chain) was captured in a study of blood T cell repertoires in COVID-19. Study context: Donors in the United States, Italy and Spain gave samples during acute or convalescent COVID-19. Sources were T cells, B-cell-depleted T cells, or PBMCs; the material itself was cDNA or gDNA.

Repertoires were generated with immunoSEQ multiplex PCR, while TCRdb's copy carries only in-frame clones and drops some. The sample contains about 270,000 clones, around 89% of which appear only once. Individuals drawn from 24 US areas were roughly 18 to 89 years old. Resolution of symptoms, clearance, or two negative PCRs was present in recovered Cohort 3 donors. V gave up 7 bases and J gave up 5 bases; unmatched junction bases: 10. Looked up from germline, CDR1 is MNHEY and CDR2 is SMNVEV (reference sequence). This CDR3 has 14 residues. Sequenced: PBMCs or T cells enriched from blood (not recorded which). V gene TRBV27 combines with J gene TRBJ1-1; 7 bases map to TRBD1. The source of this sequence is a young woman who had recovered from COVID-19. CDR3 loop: CASIPQGRRTEAFF. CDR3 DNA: TGTGCCAGCATTCCACAGGGGCGGAGAACTGAAGCTTTCTTT.